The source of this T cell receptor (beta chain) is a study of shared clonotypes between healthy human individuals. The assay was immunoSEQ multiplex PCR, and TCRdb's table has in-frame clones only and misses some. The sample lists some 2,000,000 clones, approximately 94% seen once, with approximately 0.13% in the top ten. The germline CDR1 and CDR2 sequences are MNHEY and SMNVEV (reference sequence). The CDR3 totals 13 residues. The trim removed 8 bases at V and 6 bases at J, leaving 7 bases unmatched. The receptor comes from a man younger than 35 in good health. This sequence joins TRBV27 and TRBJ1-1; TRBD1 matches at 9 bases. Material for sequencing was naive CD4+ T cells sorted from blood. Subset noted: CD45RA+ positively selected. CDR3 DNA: TGTGCCAGCGGGACAGGGTTAGGGTCTGAAGCTTTCTTT. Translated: CASGTGLGSEAFF.